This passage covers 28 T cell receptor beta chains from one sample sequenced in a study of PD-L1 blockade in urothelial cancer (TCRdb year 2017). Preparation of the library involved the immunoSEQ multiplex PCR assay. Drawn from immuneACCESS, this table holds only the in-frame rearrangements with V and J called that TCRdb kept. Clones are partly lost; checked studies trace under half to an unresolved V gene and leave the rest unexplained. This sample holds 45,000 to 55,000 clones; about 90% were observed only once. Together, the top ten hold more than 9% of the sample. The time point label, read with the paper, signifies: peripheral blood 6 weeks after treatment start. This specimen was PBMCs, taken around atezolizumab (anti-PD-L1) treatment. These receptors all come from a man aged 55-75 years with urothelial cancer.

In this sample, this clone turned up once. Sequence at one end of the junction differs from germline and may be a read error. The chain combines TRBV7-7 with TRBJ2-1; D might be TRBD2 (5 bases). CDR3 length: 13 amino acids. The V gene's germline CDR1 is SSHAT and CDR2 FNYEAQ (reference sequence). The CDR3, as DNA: TGTGCTAGCAGCCCCGAGGGAGACGGTGAGCAGTTCTTC. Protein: CASSPEGDGEQFF.

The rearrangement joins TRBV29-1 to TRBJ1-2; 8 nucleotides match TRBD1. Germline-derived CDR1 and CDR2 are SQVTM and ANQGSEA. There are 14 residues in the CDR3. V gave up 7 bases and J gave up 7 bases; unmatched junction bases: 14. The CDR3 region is CSASQSGGAFGYTF. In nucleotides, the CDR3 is TGCAGCGCCTCTCAGTCAGGGGGCGCCTTTGGCTACACCTTC.

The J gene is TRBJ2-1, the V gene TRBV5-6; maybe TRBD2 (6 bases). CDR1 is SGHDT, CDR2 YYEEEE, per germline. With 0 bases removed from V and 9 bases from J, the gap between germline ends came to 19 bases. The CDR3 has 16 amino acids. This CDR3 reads CASSLGDSYGLVEQFF. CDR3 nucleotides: TGTGCCAGCAGCTTGGGGGACTCCTATGGTTTGGTTGAGCAGTTCTTC.

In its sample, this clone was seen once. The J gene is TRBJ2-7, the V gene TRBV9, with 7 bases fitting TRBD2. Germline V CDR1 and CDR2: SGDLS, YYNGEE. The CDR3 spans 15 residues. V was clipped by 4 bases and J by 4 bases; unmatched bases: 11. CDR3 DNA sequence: TGTGCCAGCAGCCTCTCCCCGGGGGGTGTATACGAGCAGTACTTC. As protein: CASSLSPGGVYEQYF.

The CDR3: CAWRKGGGDYGYTF. CDR3 coding DNA: TGTGCCTGGAGGAAAGGAGGGGGGGATTATGGCTACACCTTC. This rearrangement joins TRBV30 to TRBJ1-2; D perhaps matches TRBD1 (6 bases). This CDR3 spans 14 amino acids. Germline V lookup: CDR1 GTSNPN, CDR2 SVGIG (reference sequence). The ends were cut back, 3 bases at V and 5 bases at J, with 16 bases in the middle.

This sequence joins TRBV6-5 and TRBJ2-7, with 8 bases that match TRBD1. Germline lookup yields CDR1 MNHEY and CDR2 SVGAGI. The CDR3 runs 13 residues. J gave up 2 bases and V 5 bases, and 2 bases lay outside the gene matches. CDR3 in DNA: TGTGCCAGCAGTCGGGACAGGACCTACGAGCAGTACTTC. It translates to CASSRDRTYEQYF.

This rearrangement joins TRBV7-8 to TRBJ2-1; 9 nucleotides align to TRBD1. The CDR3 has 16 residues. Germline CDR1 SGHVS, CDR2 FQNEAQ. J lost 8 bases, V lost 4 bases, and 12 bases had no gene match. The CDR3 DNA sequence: TGTGCCAGCAGCTGGGGCAAAGGACAGGGGATCGATGAGCAGTTCTTC. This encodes CASSWGKGQGIDEQFF.

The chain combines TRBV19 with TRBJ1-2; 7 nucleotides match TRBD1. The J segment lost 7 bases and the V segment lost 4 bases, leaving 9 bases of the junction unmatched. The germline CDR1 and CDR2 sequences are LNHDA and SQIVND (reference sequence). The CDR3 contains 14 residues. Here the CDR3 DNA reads TGTGCCAGTAGTACACAGGGGCTGGGCGGTGGCTACACCTTC. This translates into CASSTQGLGGGYTF.

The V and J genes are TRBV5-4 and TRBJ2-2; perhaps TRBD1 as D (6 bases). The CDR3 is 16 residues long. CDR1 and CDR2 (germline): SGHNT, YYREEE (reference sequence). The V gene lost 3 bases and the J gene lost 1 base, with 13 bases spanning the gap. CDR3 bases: TGTGCCAGCAGCTCAAAATTGACAGGGAACACCGGGGAGCTGTTTTTT. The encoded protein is CASSSKLTGNTGELFF.

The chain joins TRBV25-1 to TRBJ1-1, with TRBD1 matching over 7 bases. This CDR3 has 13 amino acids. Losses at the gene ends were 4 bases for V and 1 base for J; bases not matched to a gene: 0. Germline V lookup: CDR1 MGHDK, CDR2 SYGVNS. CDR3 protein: CASSAGGNTEAFF. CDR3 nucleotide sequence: TGTGCCAGCAGTGCAGGGGGGAACACTGAAGCTTTCTTT.

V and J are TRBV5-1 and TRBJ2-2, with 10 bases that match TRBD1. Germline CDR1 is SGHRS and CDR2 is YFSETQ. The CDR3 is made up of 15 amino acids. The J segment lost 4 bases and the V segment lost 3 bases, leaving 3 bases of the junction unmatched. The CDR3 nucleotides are TGCGCCAGCAGCTGGACAGGGGGTACCACCGGGGAGCTGTTTTTT. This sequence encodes CASSWTGGTTGELFF.

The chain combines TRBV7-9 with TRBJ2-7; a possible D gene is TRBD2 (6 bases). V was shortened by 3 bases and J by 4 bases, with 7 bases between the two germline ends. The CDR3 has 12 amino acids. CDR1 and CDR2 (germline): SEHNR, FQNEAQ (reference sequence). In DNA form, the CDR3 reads TGTGCCAGCAGCTTGAGCGGGTACGAGCAGTACTTC. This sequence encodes CASSLSGYEQYF.

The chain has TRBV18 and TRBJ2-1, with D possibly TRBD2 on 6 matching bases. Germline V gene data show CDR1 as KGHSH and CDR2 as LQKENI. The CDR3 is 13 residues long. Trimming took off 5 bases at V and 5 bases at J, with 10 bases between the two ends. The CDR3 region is CASSAVADNEQFF. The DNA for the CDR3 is TGTGCCAGCTCAGCCGTAGCGGACAATGAGCAGTTCTTC.

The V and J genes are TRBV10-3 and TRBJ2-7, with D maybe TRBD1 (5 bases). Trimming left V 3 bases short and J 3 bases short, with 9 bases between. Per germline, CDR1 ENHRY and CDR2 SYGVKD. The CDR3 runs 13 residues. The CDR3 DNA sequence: TGTGCCATCAGTGAACAGGCTGGCTACGAGCAGTACTTC. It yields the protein CAISEQAGYEQYF.

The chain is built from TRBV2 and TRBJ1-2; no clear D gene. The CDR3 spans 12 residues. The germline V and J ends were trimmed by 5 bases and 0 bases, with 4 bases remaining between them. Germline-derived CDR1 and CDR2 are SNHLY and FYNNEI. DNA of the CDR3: TGTGCCAGCAGTCTAGCTAACTATGGCTACACCTTC. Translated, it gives CASSLANYGYTF.

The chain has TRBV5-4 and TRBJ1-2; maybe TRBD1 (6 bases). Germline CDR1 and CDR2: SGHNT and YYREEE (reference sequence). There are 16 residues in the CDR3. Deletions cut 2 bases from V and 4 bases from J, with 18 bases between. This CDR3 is CASSFLGATAIYGYTF. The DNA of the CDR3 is TGTGCCAGCAGCTTTCTGGGGGCAACGGCCATCTATGGCTACACCTTC.

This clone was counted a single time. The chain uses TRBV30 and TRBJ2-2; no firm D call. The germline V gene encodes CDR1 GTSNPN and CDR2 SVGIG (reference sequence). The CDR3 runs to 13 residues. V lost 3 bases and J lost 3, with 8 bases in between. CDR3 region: CAWREYYTGELFF. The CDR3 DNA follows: TGTGCCTGGAGAGAGTACTACACCGGGGAGCTGTTTTTT.

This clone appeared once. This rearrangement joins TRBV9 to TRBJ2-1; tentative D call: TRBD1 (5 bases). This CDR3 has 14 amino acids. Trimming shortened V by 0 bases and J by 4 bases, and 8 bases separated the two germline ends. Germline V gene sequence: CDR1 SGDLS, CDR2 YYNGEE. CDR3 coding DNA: TGTGCCAGCAGCGTAGCTAGGGGTTACAATGAGCAGTTCTTC. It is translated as CASSVARGYNEQFF. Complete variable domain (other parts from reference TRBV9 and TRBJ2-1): DSGVTQTPKHLITATGQRVTLRCSPRSGDLSVYWYQQSLDQGLQFLIQYYNGEERAKGNILERFSAQQFPDLHSELNLSSLELGDSALYFCASSVARGYNEQFFGPGTRLTVL.

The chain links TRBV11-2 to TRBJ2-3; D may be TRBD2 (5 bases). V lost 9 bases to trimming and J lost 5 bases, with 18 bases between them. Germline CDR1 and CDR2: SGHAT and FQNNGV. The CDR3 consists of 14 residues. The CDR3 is CARTLASRRDTQYF. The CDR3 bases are TGTGCCAGGACCCTAGCCTCCCGAAGAGATACGCAGTATTTT.

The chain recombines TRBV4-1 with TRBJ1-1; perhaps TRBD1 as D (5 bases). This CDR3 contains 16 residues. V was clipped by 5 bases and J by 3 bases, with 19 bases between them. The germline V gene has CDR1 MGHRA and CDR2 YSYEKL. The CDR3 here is CASSFRGGVRDTEAFF. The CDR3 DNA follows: TGCGCCAGCAGCTTCCGGGGGGGGGTGAGGGACACTGAAGCTTTCTTT.

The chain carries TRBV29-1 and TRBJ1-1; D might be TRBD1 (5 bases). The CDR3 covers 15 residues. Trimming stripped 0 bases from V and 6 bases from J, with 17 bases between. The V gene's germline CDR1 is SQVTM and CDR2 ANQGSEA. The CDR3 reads CSVEDPVGRGAEAFF. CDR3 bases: TGCAGCGTTGAAGATCCAGTCGGCCGGGGGGCTGAAGCTTTCTTT.

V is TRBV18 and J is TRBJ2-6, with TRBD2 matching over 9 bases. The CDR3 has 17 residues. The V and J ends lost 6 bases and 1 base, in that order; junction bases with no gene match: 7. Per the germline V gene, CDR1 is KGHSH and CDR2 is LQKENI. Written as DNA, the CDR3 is TGTGCCAGCTCCGTCTTAGCGGGGGAGTCTGGGGCCAACGTCCTGACTTTC. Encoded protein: CASSVLAGESGANVLTF.

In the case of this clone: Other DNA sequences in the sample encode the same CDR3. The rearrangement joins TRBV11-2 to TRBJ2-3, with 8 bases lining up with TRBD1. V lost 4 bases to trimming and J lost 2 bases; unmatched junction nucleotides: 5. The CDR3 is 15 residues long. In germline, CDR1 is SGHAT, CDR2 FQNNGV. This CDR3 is CASSSTGGYTDTQYF. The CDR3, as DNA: TGTGCCAGCAGCTCCACAGGGGGATACACAGATACGCAGTATTTT.

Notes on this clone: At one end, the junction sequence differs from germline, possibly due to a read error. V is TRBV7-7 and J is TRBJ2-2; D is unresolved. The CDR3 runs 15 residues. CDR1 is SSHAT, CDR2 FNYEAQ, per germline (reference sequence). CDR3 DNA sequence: TGTGCTAGCAGCTTAGGGCGGCGGAACACCGGGGAGCTGTTTTTT. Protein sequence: CASSLGRRNTGELFF.

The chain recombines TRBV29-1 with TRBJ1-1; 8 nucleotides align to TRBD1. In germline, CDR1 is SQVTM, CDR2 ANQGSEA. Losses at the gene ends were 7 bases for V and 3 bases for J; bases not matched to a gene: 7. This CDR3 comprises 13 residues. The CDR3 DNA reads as TGCAGCGCAAAACAGGGGGGCGACACTGAAGCTTTCTTT. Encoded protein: CSAKQGGDTEAFF.

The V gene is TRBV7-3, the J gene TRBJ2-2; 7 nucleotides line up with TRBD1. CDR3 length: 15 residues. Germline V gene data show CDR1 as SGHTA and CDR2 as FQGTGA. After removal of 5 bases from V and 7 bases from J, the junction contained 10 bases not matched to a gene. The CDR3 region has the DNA TGTGCCAGCAGCAATCATAACAGGGGTTACGGGGAGCTGTTTTTT. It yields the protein CASSNHNRGYGELFF.

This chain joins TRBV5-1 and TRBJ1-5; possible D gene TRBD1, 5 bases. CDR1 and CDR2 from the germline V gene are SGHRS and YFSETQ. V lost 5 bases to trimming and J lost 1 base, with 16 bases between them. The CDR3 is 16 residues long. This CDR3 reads CASSFGPGGSNQPQHF. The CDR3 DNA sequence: TGCGCCAGCAGTTTTGGGCCGGGGGGGAGCAATCAGCCCCAGCATTTT.

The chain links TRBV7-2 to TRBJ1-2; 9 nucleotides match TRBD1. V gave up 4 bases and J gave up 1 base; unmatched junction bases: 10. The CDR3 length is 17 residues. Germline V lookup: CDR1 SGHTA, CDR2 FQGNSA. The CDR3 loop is CASSSWGGDRVNYGYTF. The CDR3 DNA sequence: TGTGCCAGCAGCTCCTGGGGGGGGGACAGGGTTAACTATGGCTACACCTTC.